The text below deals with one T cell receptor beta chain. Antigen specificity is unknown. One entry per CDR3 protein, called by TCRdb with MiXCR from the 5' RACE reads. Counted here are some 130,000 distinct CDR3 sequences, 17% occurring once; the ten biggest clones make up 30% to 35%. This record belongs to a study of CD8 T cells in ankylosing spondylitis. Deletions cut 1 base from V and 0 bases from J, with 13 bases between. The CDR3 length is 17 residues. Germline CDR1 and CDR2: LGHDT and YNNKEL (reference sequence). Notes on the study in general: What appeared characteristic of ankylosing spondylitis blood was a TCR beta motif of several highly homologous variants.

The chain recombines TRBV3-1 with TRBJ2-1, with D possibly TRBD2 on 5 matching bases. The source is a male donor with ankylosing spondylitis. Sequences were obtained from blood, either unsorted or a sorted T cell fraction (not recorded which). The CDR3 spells CASSQGTRRPSYNEQFF. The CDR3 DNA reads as TGTGCCAGCAGCCAAGGAACTAGGAGACCCTCCTACAATGAGCAGTTCTTC.